This T cell receptor (beta chain) was sequenced in a study of CD8 T cells in ankylosing spondylitis (dated by TCRdb to 2017 to 2019). Study-wide context: T cell receptor beta repertoires were profiled in healthy donors and ankylosing spondylitis patients so that disease-linked TCR variants could be found. In total, the full study cohort was made up of about 110 healthy donors and more than 20 ankylosing spondylitis patients. Samples of peripheral blood were taken, and for ankylosing spondylitis patients, synovial fluid was collected as well.

Paper-wide results and their limitations: Significant enrichment of the disease-linked clones was reported in matched synovial fluid samples from ankylosing spondylitis patients. Some motif variants had previously been reported in the synovial fluid and blood of reactive arthritis patients, which suggests shared mechanisms of disease initiation. A CD8+ phenotype was shown by the disease-linked clones, which were found at relatively low frequencies in peripheral blood. A TCR beta motif made up of several highly homologous amino acid variants appeared to be characteristic of blood from ankylosing spondylitis patients.

With respect to this clonotype: Its antigen is currently not known. No base qualities exist here, and no much larger clone lies one base off it.

Instrument used: Illumina HiSeq 2500. Quantitative 5'-RACE with molecular barcodes was used to prepare TCR beta libraries. From the authors' description of their analysis: A new computational method based on a probabilistic model of VDJ rearrangement was used to identify disease-linked TCR variants. Using fastp trimming at Q25 and MiXCR clonotype assembly, TCRdb reanalyzed the public sequencing data and kept in-frame beta chains. When rows share a CDR3 protein, they turn into one entry using the most common DNA and genes. TCRdb's processing, not the study's, gives the V and J calls here. This sample is represented by fewer than 750,000 distinct CDR3 sequences; around 17% of them were singletons. The ten largest clones add up to roughly a fifth of the sample. Input material: blood, either unsorted or a sorted T cell fraction (not recorded which). This receptor was taken from a male donor with ankylosing spondylitis.

CDR3 protein: CASSLNTGYNEQFF. The nucleotide sequence reads TGTGCCAGCAGCTTAAACACGGGCTACAATGAGCAGTTCTTC. This sequence uses TRBV19 and TRBJ2-1, with the D gene call left open. V and J lose 9 bases and 3 bases, and a span of 15 bases separates them. Measured from the cysteine to the phenylalanine, the CDR3 is 14 residues long. Kept here is only the CDR3 DNA, which spans 42 bases and is read in frame from base 1. CDR1 and CDR2 are read off the germline V gene (reference sequence) as LNHDA and SQIVND.